This T cell receptor (beta chain) is drawn from a study of cytomegalovirus exposure and HLA in healthy donors. TCRdb keeps only in-frame clones here, not all; method: immunoSEQ multiplex PCR. The sample includes approximately 140,000 clones, 88% seen only once; the top ten take 7% to 9%. Per the germline V gene, CDR1 is SGHTA and CDR2 is FQGNSA. This CDR3 region has 14 residues. V shed 3 bases and J shed 5 bases, with 13 bases lying between them. This clone was counted at least ten times. The sequence came from a woman aged 18-29 years in good health and CMV-seropositive. The sequencing input was PBMCs. The genes are TRBV7-2 and TRBJ1-1; D is unresolved. Here the CDR3 DNA reads TGTGCCAGCAGCTTTTACGCAAAGGAGACTGAAGCTTTCTTT. This encodes CASSFYAKETEAFF.